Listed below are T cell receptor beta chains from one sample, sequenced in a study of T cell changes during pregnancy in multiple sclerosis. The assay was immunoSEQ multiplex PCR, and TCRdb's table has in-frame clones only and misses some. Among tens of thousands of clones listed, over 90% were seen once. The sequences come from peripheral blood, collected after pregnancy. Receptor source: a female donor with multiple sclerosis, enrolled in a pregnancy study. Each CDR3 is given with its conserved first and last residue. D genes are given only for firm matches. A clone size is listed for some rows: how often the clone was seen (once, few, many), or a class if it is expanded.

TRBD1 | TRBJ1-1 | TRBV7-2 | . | CASRSGGAGRKDTEAFF | TGTGCCAGCAGATCAGGGGGCGCAGGTCGGAAGGACACTGAAGCTTTCTTT
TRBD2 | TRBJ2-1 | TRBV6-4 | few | CASSDSTSGGANEQFF | TGTGCCAGCAGTGACTCGACTAGCGGGGGGGCCAATGAGCAGTTCTTC
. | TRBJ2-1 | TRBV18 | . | CASSFSDRSSYNEQFF | TGTGCCAGCTCCTTCTCTGACAGGTCCTCCTACAATGAGCAGTTCTTC
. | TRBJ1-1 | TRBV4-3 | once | CASSQDIRTDEAFF | TGCGCCAGCAGCCAAGATATCCGGACAGATGAAGCTTTCTTT
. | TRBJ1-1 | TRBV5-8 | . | CASSLAVQGRPVMSTEAFF | TGTGCCAGCAGCTTGGCCGTACAGGGCCGCCCCGTGATGAGTACTGAAGCTTTCTTT
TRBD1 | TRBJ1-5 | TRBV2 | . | CASSGWGQNQPQHF | TGTGCCAGCAGTGGATGGGGACAGAATCAGCCCCAGCATTTT
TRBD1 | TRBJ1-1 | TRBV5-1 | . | CASSSPPLQGAGTEAFF | TGCGCCAGCAGCTCTCCACCTCTACAGGGGGCCGGGACTGAAGCTTTCTTT
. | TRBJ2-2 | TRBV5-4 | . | CASSLGLNTGELFF | TGTGCCAGCAGCTTGGGGCTTAACACCGGGGAGCTGTTTTTT
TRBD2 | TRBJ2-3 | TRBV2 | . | CASSPKTAGGNTQYF | TGTGCCAGCAGTCCCAAGACGGCGGGGGGAAATACGCAGTATTTT
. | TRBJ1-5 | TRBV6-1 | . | CASSVTLGGNQPQHF | TGTGCCAGCAGTGTGACCTTGGGAGGCAATCAGCCCCAGCATTTT
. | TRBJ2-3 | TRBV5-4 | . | CASSPRGLYTDTQYF | TGTGCCAGCAGCCCGCGGGGACTCTACACAGATACGCAGTATTTT
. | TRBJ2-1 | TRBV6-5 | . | CASRREGEQFF | TGTGCCAGCAGGCGAGAGGGTGAGCAGTTCTTC
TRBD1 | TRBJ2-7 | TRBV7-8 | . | CASSLARDRGYEQYF | TGTGCCAGCAGCTTAGCGAGGGACAGGGGTTACGAGCAGTACTTC
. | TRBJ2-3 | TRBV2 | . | CASIVSTDTQYF | TGTGCCAGCATAGTTAGCACAGATACGCAGTATTTT
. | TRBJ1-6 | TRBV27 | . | CASSLLFGGSSYNSPLHF | TGTGCCAGCAGTTTATTATTCGGGGGAAGCTCCTATAATTCACCCCTCCACTTT
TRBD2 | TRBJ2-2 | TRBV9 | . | CASSPGAGGTNTGELFF | TGTGCCAGCTCCCCCGGCGCGGGGGGGACTAACACCGGGGAGCTGTTTTTT
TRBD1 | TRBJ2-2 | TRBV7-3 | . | CASSFGTGVNTGELFF | TGTGCCAGCAGCTTTGGGACAGGTGTGAACACCGGGGAGCTGTTTTTT
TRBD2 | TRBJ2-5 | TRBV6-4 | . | CASSRMGGETQYF | TGTGCCAGCAGTAGGATGGGGGGGGAGACCCAGTACTTC
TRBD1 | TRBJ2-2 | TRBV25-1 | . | CASSDTGTGGTGELFF | TGTGCCAGCAGTGATACCGGGACAGGCGGTACCGGGGAGCTGTTTTTT
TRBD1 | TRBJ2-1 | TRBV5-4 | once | CASSSKGPGQGLFGDNEQFF | TGTGCCAGCAGCTCCAAAGGACCGGGACAGGGTTTATTTGGAGACAATGAGCAGTTCTTC
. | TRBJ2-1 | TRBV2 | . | CASTIQGTYNEQFF | TGTGCCAGCACTATTCAGGGAACCTACAATGAGCAGTTCTTC
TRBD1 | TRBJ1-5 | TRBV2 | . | CASSDRGINNQPQHF | TGTGCCAGCAGTGACAGGGGGATTAACAATCAGCCCCAGCATTTT
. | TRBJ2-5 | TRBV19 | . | CASSILPSGETQYF | TGTGCCAGTAGTATCCTACCCTCGGGAGAGACCCAGTACTTC
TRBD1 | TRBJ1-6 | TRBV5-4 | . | CASSPGQSGSYNSPLHF | TGTGCCAGCAGCCCGGGACAGAGCGGCTCCTATAATTCACCCCTCCACTTT
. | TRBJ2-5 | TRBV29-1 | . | CSVEDTSSARGETQYF | TGCAGCGTTGAAGACACCTCCAGTGCCAGAGGCGAGACCCAGTACTTC
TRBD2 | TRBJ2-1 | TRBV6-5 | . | CASSYRGGGSYNEQFF | TGTGCCAGCAGTTACAGGGGCGGGGGCTCCTACAATGAGCAGTTCTTC
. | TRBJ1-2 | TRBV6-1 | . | CASSEARATNYGYTF | TGTGCCAGCAGTGAAGCGCGGGCTACTAACTATGGCTACACCTTC
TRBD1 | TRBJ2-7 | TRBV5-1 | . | CASSLGQGAVQYF | TGCGCCAGCAGCTTAGGACAGGGGGCGGTGCAGTACTTC
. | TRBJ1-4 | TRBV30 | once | CAWNRPGTINEKLFF | TGTGCCTGGAATCGCCCAGGAACAATTAATGAAAAACTGTTTTTT
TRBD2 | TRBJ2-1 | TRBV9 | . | CASSVRGRGTSGVNIPEQFF | TGTGCCAGCAGCGTCCGCGGAAGGGGGACTAGCGGGGTGAACATACCCGAGCAGTTCTTC
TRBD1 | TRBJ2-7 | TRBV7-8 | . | CASSRRTGYEQYF | TGTGCCAGCAGCCGAAGGACAGGGTATGAGCAGTACTTC
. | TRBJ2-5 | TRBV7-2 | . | CASSPGLLETQYF | TGTGCCAGCAGTCCCGGACTATTGGAGACCCAGTACTTC
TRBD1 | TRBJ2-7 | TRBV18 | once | CASSQGTGDEQYF | TGTGCCAGCTCACAGGGGACAGGGGACGAGCAGTACTTC
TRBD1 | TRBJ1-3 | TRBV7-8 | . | CATGTGSGNTIYF | TGTGCTACGGGGACAGGCTCTGGAAACACCATATATTTT
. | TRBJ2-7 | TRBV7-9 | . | CASSHPVTESYEQYF | TGTGCCAGCAGCCATCCAGTAACAGAATCCTACGAGCAGTACTTC
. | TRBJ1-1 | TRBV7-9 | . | CASSSQGPMYTEAFF | TGTGCCAGCAGCTCGCAGGGTCCCATGTACACTGAAGCTTTCTTT
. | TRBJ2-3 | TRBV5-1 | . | CASSLAWASTDTQYF | TGCGCCAGCAGCTTGGCCTGGGCCAGCACAGATACGCAGTATTTT
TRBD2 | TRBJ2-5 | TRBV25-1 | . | CASSDLPGRRGAQETQYF | TGTGCCAGCAGTGATCTCCCGGGTCGGCGGGGGGCCCAAGAGACCCAGTACTTC
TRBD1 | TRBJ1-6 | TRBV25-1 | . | CASSDGTANSPLHF | TGTGCCAGCAGTGACGGGACAGCTAATTCACCCCTCCACTTT
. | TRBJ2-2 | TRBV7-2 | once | CAGRRGTNTGELFF | TGTGCAGGGCGAAGGGGTACGAACACCGGGGAGCTGTTTTTT
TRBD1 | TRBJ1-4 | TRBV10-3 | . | CAISDDRGATNEKLFF | TGTGCCATCAGTGACGACAGGGGTGCAACTAATGAAAAACTGTTTTTT